This T cell receptor (beta chain) originates from a study of T-cell reconstitution after alpha-beta-depleted transplantation in children. General study findings and limits: Certain patients had high TCRbeta diversity at day 60, and it came from recipient T cells and thymic progenitors that survived.

Concerning this clonotype itself: Its specificity is not known.

The V end was cut by 4 bases, the J end by 1 base, with 18 bases between. CDR1 and CDR2 (germline): SGHRS, YFSETQ. The CDR3 is 16 residues long. For TCRbeta, the library was prepared with unique molecular identifiers. TCRdb re-called the PCR reads with MiXCR, one entry per CDR3 protein. This table holds about 830,000 distinct CDR3 sequences, 15% to 20% found once. The material was PBMCs, mostly from graft donor cells, obtained 360 days after TCRalphabeta/CD19-depleted stem cell transplant. This clonotype originated in a male patient between 10 and 17 years old who had a stem cell transplant for acute lymphoblastic leukemia, so the T cells may come from the graft donor. The rearrangement uses TRBV5-1 and TRBJ2-7; perhaps TRBD2 as D (7 bases). The CDR3 region has the DNA TGCGCCAGCAGCGCGGGAGACAGGTGGTCGTCCTACGAGCAGTACTTC. This gives the protein CASSAGDRWSSYEQYF.